This T cell receptor beta chain was identified in a study of breast tumors, draining lymph nodes, adjacent tissues. Overall study results and limits: Tumor repertoires ranked between lymph nodes and nontumor tissue in diversity, with V and J gene preferences. Luminal-like breast cancer showed significantly greater tumor-nontumor repertoire similarity than basal-like breast cancer did.

Comment on this clonotype: Its antigen is currently unknown. A much larger clone lies a single base off, so this may be a read error.

TCRdb reprocessed the multiplex PCR reads via MiXCR and lists one record per CDR3 protein. The sample yields about 35,000 distinct CDR3 sequences, roughly 36% seen once. In germline, CDR1 is MGHDK, CDR2 SYGVNS. This CDR3 contains 14 residues. Sequencing input: breast tumor tissue. This TCR was recovered from a female donor with breast cancer. Some clones in this sample may be carry-over from other donors' samples. The gene calls are TRBV25-1 and TRBJ2-5; 9 positions match TRBD2. The CDR3 loop is CAGSLAGPQETQYF. The CDR3 DNA reads as TGTGCCGGCAGCCTAGCGGGACCCCAAGAGACCCAGTACTTC.